The sequence of this T cell receptor (beta chain) was determined in a study of T cells after yellow fever vaccination. The V gene lost 0 bases and the J gene lost 8 bases, with 11 bases spanning the gap. Germline V lookup: CDR1 LGHNA, CDR2 YSLEER. The CDR3 totals 14 residues. This clonotype was picked up a small number of times. Its antigen is undetermined. Study conclusions and caveats: The secondary response peaked faster, at day 5 versus 15, but was weaker. Clones from primary vaccination mostly reappeared after the booster (96% CD4, approximately 86% CD8). Few clonotypes appeared in both CD4 and CD8 compartments.

Template switching by 5'RACE produced TCR cDNA, adding a universal primer site and UMIs. TCRdb used MiXCR to reprocess the 5' RACE reads, holding one entry per CDR3 protein. Found here are about 340,000 distinct CDR3 sequences, 8% to 10% of them singletons; the top ten hold around 17%. The clonotype originates from a man between 18 and 35 years old who received the YFV17D yellow fever vaccine. This chain joins TRBV4-3 and TRBJ2-1; D gene unclear. Sequencing used PBMCs, obtained on the day of the first yellow fever vaccination. Here the CDR3 reads CASSQDVPLDEQFF. DNA for the CDR3: TGCGCCAGCAGCCAAGACGTCCCCCTAGATGAGCAGTTCTTC.